This T cell receptor (beta chain) was documented in a study of cytomegalovirus exposure and HLA in healthy donors. The PCR used 60 Vbeta and 13 Jbeta primers. The repertoire was sequenced with immunoSEQ multiplex PCR; TCRdb's copy has only in-frame clones and lacks some. Here the sample spans around 230,000 clones, about 80% being singletons. A single count supports this clone. Its antigen remains unidentified. Study-wide results and caveats: Generally TCR sequences proved uncommon, though certain public TCRs appeared in numerous donors.

The ends lost 4 bases at V and 7 bases at J; junction bases unmatched: 9. CDR3 length: 16 amino acids. Germline V CDR1 and CDR2: MNHNS, SASEGT. Specimen: PBMCs. This chain connects TRBV6-1 to TRBJ2-1; 11 positions agree with TRBD2. This clonotype was obtained from a man aged 40-55 years in good health and CMV-seropositive. The CDR3 DNA is TGTGCCAGCAGTGGACTTAGCGGGAGGGCCCTGAATGAGCAGTTCTTC. This translates into CASSGLSGRALNEQFF.